Listed below are T cell receptor beta chains from one sample, sequenced in a study of CD8 T cells in Susac syndrome. TCRdb re-called the immunoSEQ multiplex PCR reads through MiXCR, storing one row per CDR3 protein. The data hold roughly 200,000 distinct CDR3 sequences, with about 95% observed a single time. The sample was CD4+ T cells from PBMCs. The receptors originated from a human donor with multiple sclerosis. Both conserved end residues are part of each CDR3. The order of the fields is J gene, D gene, V gene, CDR3 DNA, CDR3 protein. The D gene is left open where the match is weak.

j_gene: TRBJ2-6; d_gene: TRBD1; v_gene: TRBV20-1; CDR3nt: TGCAGTGCTCTGGGACAGCTCTCTGGGGCCAACGTCCTGACTTTC; CDR3aa: CSALGQLSGANVLTF
j_gene: TRBJ1-3; d_gene: .; v_gene: TRBV20-1; CDR3nt: TGCAGTGCTAGAGATGCGGGAAGCGTAGGGGACACCATATATTTT; CDR3aa: CSARDAGSVGDTIYF
j_gene: TRBJ1-2; d_gene: TRBD1; v_gene: TRBV9; CDR3nt: TGTGCCAGCAGCGCCCGGACAGGGCTCGGCTACACCTTC; CDR3aa: CASSARTGLGYTF
j_gene: TRBJ2-3; d_gene: .; v_gene: TRBV7-2; CDR3nt: TGTGCCAGCCCAACTTCGGGGTATTACACAGATACGCAGTATTTT; CDR3aa: CASPTSGYYTDTQYF
j_gene: TRBJ1-6; d_gene: .; v_gene: TRBV30; CDR3nt: TGTGCCTGGAGTGTAAATGTTGCCGGGCCCCTCCACTTT; CDR3aa: CAWSVNVAGPLHF
j_gene: TRBJ2-7; d_gene: .; v_gene: TRBV20-1; CDR3nt: TGCAGTGCCACTAGGGTACGCAGGTCCCACGAGCAGTACTTC; CDR3aa: CSATRVRRSHEQYF
j_gene: TRBJ2-5; d_gene: .; v_gene: TRBV7-9; CDR3nt: TGTGCCAGCAGCCAACTCGCGGAGACCCAGTACTTC; CDR3aa: CASSQLAETQYF
j_gene: TRBJ2-7; d_gene: .; v_gene: TRBV7-9; CDR3nt: TGTGCCAGCAGCTATACTTCCTACGAGCAGTACTTC; CDR3aa: CASSYTSYEQYF
j_gene: TRBJ2-3; d_gene: .; v_gene: TRBV24-1; CDR3nt: TGTGCCACGGGGGACTCGAGCACAGATACGCAGTATTTT; CDR3aa: CATGDSSTDTQYF
j_gene: TRBJ1-2; d_gene: .; v_gene: TRBV18; CDR3nt: TGTGCCAGCTCACCAATGACAGGTTTAAACTATGGCTACACCTTC; CDR3aa: CASSPMTGLNYGYTF
j_gene: TRBJ2-3; d_gene: TRBD2; v_gene: TRBV9; CDR3nt: TGTGCCAGCAGCCGCCTTAGGGTTGGGACTAGCGGATACACAGATACGCAGTATTTT; CDR3aa: CASSRLRVGTSGYTDTQYF
j_gene: TRBJ1-6; d_gene: .; v_gene: TRBV20-1; CDR3nt: TGCAGTGCTAGGGGTGGCAGGGCAGGTTCACCCCTCCACTTT; CDR3aa: CSARGGRAGSPLHF
j_gene: TRBJ1-5; d_gene: .; v_gene: TRBV20-1; CDR3nt: TGCAGTGCTAGAGAGGCATCAAGAGATCAGCCCCAGCATTTT; CDR3aa: CSAREASRDQPQHF
j_gene: TRBJ2-1; d_gene: .; v_gene: TRBV30; CDR3nt: TGTGCCAGCTCTTATGCCCCCAAGAAGCAGTTCTTC; CDR3aa: CASSYAPKKQFF
j_gene: TRBJ1-2; d_gene: .; v_gene: TRBV7-6; CDR3nt: TGTGCCAGCAGCCGGGGTCGACTCGATGGCTACACCTTC; CDR3aa: CASSRGRLDGYTF
j_gene: TRBJ2-4; d_gene: .; v_gene: TRBV7-2; CDR3nt: TGTGCCAGCAGCCACAATTTGGACGCCACCAAAAACATTCAGTACTTC; CDR3aa: CASSHNLDATKNIQYF
j_gene: TRBJ2-3; d_gene: .; v_gene: TRBV11-2; CDR3nt: TGTGCCAGCAGCCCCTCACCTGGGGGAGATACGCAGTATTTT; CDR3aa: CASSPSPGGDTQYF